Below are 18 T cell receptor beta chains sequenced from a single sample in a study of blood T cell repertoires in COVID-19. TCRdb's copy holds only in-frame clones and misses some; the assay was immunoSEQ multiplex PCR. The data hold some 220,000 clones, with around 84% observed a single time. The sequenced material came from peripheral blood. Source of these receptors: a man between 45 and 60 years old who had recovered from COVID-19.

This rearrangement joins TRBV7-2 to TRBJ1-1; D is perhaps TRBD1 (6 bases). V dropped 3 bases and J dropped 1 base, with 12 bases sitting between them. Germline V lookup: CDR1 SGHTA, CDR2 FQGNSA. There are 15 residues in the CDR3. CDR3 nucleotides: TGTGCCAGCAGCTTCAAGGCACAGGGGAACACTGAAGCTTTCTTT. Translated, it gives CASSFKAQGNTEAFF.

The chain carries TRBV3-1 (or the pseudogene TRBV3-2) and TRBJ2-2; D is undetermined. V dropped 6 bases and J dropped 4 bases, with 12 bases sitting between them. Germline CDR1 reads LGHDT; CDR2 reads YNNKEL (reference sequence). The CDR3 is made up of 14 amino acids. Here the CDR3 reads CASRPPYTTGELFF. The CDR3 nucleotides are TGTGCCAGCAGACCTCCCTATACCACCGGGGAGCTGTTTTTT.

This chain uses TRBV5-5 with TRBJ2-1, with 14 nucleotides matching TRBD2. This CDR3 comprises 15 residues. Germline CDR1 is SGHKS and CDR2 is YYEKEE (reference sequence). V was clipped by 3 bases and J by 9 bases; unmatched bases: 5. The CDR3: CASSWGLAGASEQFF. For the CDR3, the DNA is TGTGCCAGCAGCTGGGGACTAGCGGGAGCGAGTGAGCAGTTCTTC. Combining the CDR3 with reference TRBV5-5 and TRBJ2-1 gives the whole variable domain DAGVTQSPTHLIKTRGQQVTLRCSPISGHKSVSWYQQVLGQGPQFIFQYYEKEERGRGNFPDRFSARQFPNYSSELNVNALLLGDSALYLCASSWGLAGASEQFFGPGTRLTVL.

This clone was observed once. This rearrangement joins TRBV5-1 to TRBJ2-3, with TRBD2 matching 9 bases. The CDR3 is made up of 14 amino acids. The V segment lost 7 bases and the J segment 1 base; nucleotides outside the gene matches: 4. The germline V gene has CDR1 SGHRS and CDR2 YFSETQ. The CDR3 DNA is TGCGCCAGCTCCCGGACTAGCGGCACAGATACGCAGTATTTT. This gives the protein CASSRTSGTDTQYF.

V gene TRBV5-1 combines with J gene TRBJ2-5; 8 bases are a match to TRBD1. V gave up 5 bases and J gave up 2 bases; unmatched junction bases: 8. Germline V gene data show CDR1 as SGHRS and CDR2 as YFSETQ. The CDR3 is 15 amino acids. CDR3 region: CASSFQGAPQETQYF. The CDR3 region has the DNA TGCGCCAGCAGTTTTCAGGGGGCGCCTCAAGAGACCCAGTACTTC.

The rearrangement uses TRBV10-3 and TRBJ2-1; the D gene is possibly TRBD2 (6 bases). With 5 bases removed from V and 3 bases from J, the gap between germline ends came to 8 bases. The CDR3 runs to 13 residues. The germline CDR1 and CDR2 sequences are ENHRY and SYGVKD. The CDR3 DNA reads TGTGCCATCAGTCCGGGAGACTACAATGAGCAGTTCTTC. Protein sequence: CAISPGDYNEQFF.

CDR3 loop: CASSIADNSGNTIYF. Here the CDR3 DNA reads TGTGCCAGTAGTATTGCTGACAACTCTGGAAACACCATATATTTT. The V gene is TRBV19, the J gene TRBJ1-3, with D uncertain. Germline-derived CDR1 and CDR2 are LNHDA and SQIVND (reference sequence). V was trimmed by 3 bases and J by 0 bases, leaving 9 bases between them. This CDR3 has 15 amino acids.

The chain has TRBV19 and TRBJ1-5, with 10 bases lining up with TRBD1. CDR3 length: 16 amino acids. The J segment lost 6 bases and the V segment lost 6 bases, leaving 11 bases of the junction unmatched. CDR1 LNHDA and CDR2 SQIVND come from the germline V gene (reference sequence). The CDR3 loop reads CASSRSDRGLGQPQHF. For the CDR3, the DNA is TGTGCCAGTAGCCGAAGTGACAGGGGGCTAGGTCAGCCCCAGCATTTT. The full variable domain, completed using reference TRBV19 and TRBJ1-5, is DGGITQSPKYLFRKEGQNVTLSCEQNLNHDAMYWYRQDPGQGLRLIYYSQIVNDFQKGDIAEGYSVSREKKESFPLTVTSAQKNPTAFYLCASSRSDRGLGQPQHFGDGTRLSIL.

V usage is TRBV28 and J usage is TRBJ2-7, with 8 nucleotides matching TRBD1. Germline loops: CDR1 MDHEN, CDR2 SYDVKM. CDR3 length equals 15 residues. Trimming cost V 6 bases and J 4 bases; bases outside gene matches: 11. Written as DNA, the CDR3 is TGTGCCAGCAGACCGGACAGGGTGACTTCTTACGAGCAGTACTTC. Protein: CASRPDRVTSYEQYF. Together with reference TRBV28 and TRBJ2-7, the CDR3 gives the full variable domain: DVKVTQSSRYLVKRTGEKVFLECVQDMDHENMFWYRQDPGLGLRLIYFSYDVKMKEKGDIPEGYSVSREKKERFSLILESASTNQTSMYLCASRPDRVTSYEQYFGPGTRLTVT.

The chain has TRBV7-5 and TRBJ2-7; the D call of TRBD2 is as the table states it, not checked on the DNA. TRBV7-5 is an annotated pseudogene. The CDR3 extends over 16 amino acids. In DNA form, the CDR3 reads TGTGTCAGAAGCTTGGTCTCCGGGGGACTAGGGTACGAGCAGTACTTC. Amino acids: CVRSLVSGGLGYEQYF.

This chain links TRBV7-8 with TRBJ2-7; weak D call: TRBD1 (6 bases). Germline-derived CDR1 and CDR2 are SGHVS and FQNEAQ. This CDR3 contains 13 residues. The germline V and J ends were trimmed by 5 bases and 6 bases, with 14 bases remaining between them. The CDR3 DNA is TGTGCCAGCAGCGCCGGGACAACCAGCGAGCAGTACTTC. Amino acid sequence: CASSAGTTSEQYF.

The chain employs TRBV7-9 and TRBJ1-2, with TRBD1 matching over 7 bases. Germline V gene sequence: CDR1 SEHNR, CDR2 FQNEAQ (reference sequence). The J segment lost 4 bases and the V segment lost 5 bases, leaving 10 bases of the junction unmatched. This CDR3 region has 15 residues. CDR3 sequence reads: CASSPGQPLFYGYTF. CDR3 DNA: TGTGCCAGCAGCCCGGGACAGCCCTTATTCTATGGCTACACCTTC.

The CDR3 DNA reads as TGTGCCAGTAGTAGCGGGATATCAGATACGCAGTATTTT. Translated: CASSSGISDTQYF. The gene calls are TRBV19 and TRBJ2-3; the D gene is possibly TRBD2 (6 bases). V was trimmed by 4 bases and J by 4 bases, leaving 9 bases between them. The CDR3 length is 13 residues. Germline V gene lookup returns CDR1 LNHDA and CDR2 SQIVND (reference sequence).

The genes are TRBV7-6 and TRBJ2-7; TRBD1 is a possible D gene (5 bases). The CDR3 is 13 amino acids. Trimming removed 3 bases at V and 5 bases at J, with 11 bases between. CDR1 is SGHVS and CDR2 is FNYEAQ in the germline V gene. In nucleotides, the CDR3 is TGTGCCAGCAGCTTCTCAGGGCGCGACGAGCAGTACTTC. This gives the protein CASSFSGRDEQYF. The whole variable domain, remainder taken from reference TRBV7-6 and TRBJ2-7, is GAGVSQSPRYKVTKRGQDVALRCDPISGHVSLYWYRQALGQGPEFLTYFNYEAQQDKSGLPNDRFSAERPEGSISTLTIQRTEQRDSAMYRCASSFSGRDEQYFGPGTRLTVT.

The chain recombines TRBV27 with TRBJ2-7; 7 nucleotides agree with TRBD1. The CDR3 runs 13 residues. Germline V lookup: CDR1 MNHEY, CDR2 SMNVEV (reference sequence). J lost 3 bases, V lost 5 bases, and 4 bases had no gene match. This chain's CDR3 is CASSRDRSYEQYF. CDR3 coding DNA: TGTGCCAGCAGTAGGGACAGAAGCTACGAGCAGTACTTC.

J is TRBJ1-2 and V is TRBV30, with 7 bases fitting TRBD1. The CDR3 loop spans 13 amino acids. V trimming: 5 bases; J trimming: 6 bases; junction bases outside the gene matches: 9. The germline gives CDR1 GTSNPN, CDR2 SVGIG (reference sequence). The DNA of the CDR3 is TGTGCCTGGCAGAAAGACAGGGCCCATGGCTACACCTTC. This translates into CAWQKDRAHGYTF.

The rearrangement uses TRBV28 and TRBJ2-7, with D perhaps matching TRBD2 (5 bases). The CDR3 has 15 residues. V lost 8 bases and J lost 4, with 21 bases in between. The germline V gene has CDR1 MDHEN and CDR2 SYDVKM. Here the CDR3 reads CASGPQAASGYEQYF. For the CDR3, the DNA is TGTGCCAGCGGGCCCCAGGCAGCCTCGGGATACGAGCAGTACTTC.

The CDR3 loop reads CASSSPGTGGNAFF. CDR3 DNA: TGTGCCAGCAGTTCTCCCGGGACAGGGGGCAACGCCTTCTTT. The chain is built from TRBV28 and TRBJ1-1, with 12 bases identical to TRBD1. The J segment lost 14 bases and the V segment lost 4 bases, leaving 11 bases of the junction unmatched. Germline CDR1 MDHEN, CDR2 SYDVKM. The CDR3 spans 14 residues.